The 8 T cell receptor beta chains reported below all come from one sample, sequenced in a study of blood T cell repertoires in COVID-19. Only in-frame clones appear in the TCRdb table, and some are missing; sequencing was by immunoSEQ multiplex PCR. Altogether 270,000 or so clones are present, roughly 90% being singletons, with the ten largest covering 2.1%. The sample comprised peripheral blood. All receptors come from a woman aged 55-75 years with COVID-19, enrolled during active disease.

Turning to this clone: The same CDR3 also results from other DNA sequences found in this sample. The chain is built from TRBV5-1 and TRBJ2-7; possibly TRBD1 for D (5 bases). CDR3 size: 15 residues. Deletions cut 2 bases from V and 2 bases from J, with 14 bases between. From germline, CDR1 is SGHRS and CDR2 YFSETQ. The CDR3 here is CASSLGRGAAYEQYF. The CDR3 DNA is TGCGCCAGCAGCTTAGGAAGGGGCGCTGCCTACGAGCAGTACTTC.

The chain recombines TRBV30 with TRBJ1-5; no clear D gene. V gave up 0 bases and J gave up 6 bases, with 9 bases separating them. The germline V gene has CDR1 GTSNPN and CDR2 SVGIG (reference sequence). The CDR3 is 13 residues long. CDR3 in amino acids: CAWSVHGGQPQHF. The CDR3 DNA is TGTGCCTGGAGTGTACACGGAGGTCAGCCCCAGCATTTT.

The rearrangement links TRBV15 to TRBJ2-1; TRBD2 agrees at 8 bases. CDR3 length: 15 amino acids. V was clipped by 4 bases and J by 7 bases; unmatched bases: 9. CDR1 is LNHNV, CDR2 YYDKDF, per germline (reference sequence). The DNA of the CDR3 is TGTGCCACCAGCACCCTGAGCGGGGGTGGGAATGAGCAGTTCTTC. This codes for CATSTLSGGGNEQFF.

The J gene is TRBJ2-7, the V gene TRBV5-4; TRBD2 agrees at 7 bases. The CDR3 totals 12 residues. Looked up from germline, CDR1 is SGHNT and CDR2 is YYREEE (reference sequence). V lost 4 bases to trimming and J lost 4 bases; unmatched junction nucleotides: 2. CDR3 protein: CASSRGGYEQYF. The CDR3 DNA reads TGTGCCAGCAGCCGCGGGGGATACGAGCAGTACTTC.

The DNA for the CDR3 is TGTGCCAGTAGCCTTCGGGAGGGGTTTGCCTACAATGAGCAGTTCTTC. Protein: CASSLREGFAYNEQFF. The J gene is TRBJ2-1, the V gene TRBV19; 8 bases are shared with TRBD2. Germline trimming cut 6 bases from V and 2 bases from J; bases unmatched to any gene: 9. The CDR3 runs 16 residues. Germline assignment: CDR1 LNHDA and CDR2 SQIVND (reference sequence).

The chain couples TRBV19 to TRBJ2-2, with no clear D. Germline V lookup: CDR1 LNHDA, CDR2 SQIVND (reference sequence). V was shortened by 1 base and J by 2 bases, with 5 bases between the two germline ends. CDR3 length equals 14 residues. The CDR3 DNA sequence: TGTGCCAGTAGTATAGCTCCCAACACCGGGGAGCTGTTTTTT. This translates into CASSIAPNTGELFF.

This chain uses TRBV6-5 with TRBJ2-2; 8 nucleotides agree with TRBD2. V lost 0 bases, J lost 6 bases, and 3 bases stayed unmatched. Per germline, CDR1 MNHEY and CDR2 SVGAGI. The CDR3 runs to 15 residues. The DNA for the CDR3 is TGTGCCAGCAGTTACTCGCCTAGCGGGCCCGGGGAGCTGTTTTTT. Amino acids: CASSYSPSGPGELFF.

This chain joins TRBV5-1 and TRBJ2-5; D possibly corresponds to TRBD2 (5 bases). Germline loops: CDR1 SGHRS, CDR2 YFSETQ. CDR3 length: 13 residues. V was clipped by 4 bases and J by 5 bases, with 12 bases between them. Here the CDR3 reads CASSTAAQETQYF. CDR3 sequence (DNA): TGCGCCAGCAGCACAGCGGCCCAGGAGACCCAGTACTTC.